Listed below are T cell receptor beta chains from one sample, sequenced in a study of T cells after yellow fever vaccination. TCRdb re-called the 5' RACE reads through MiXCR, storing one row per CDR3 protein. The table has some 340,000 distinct CDR3 sequences, about 4% seen once. Sequencing used PBMCs, obtained 5 days after the yellow fever booster vaccination. The receptors here all came from a man aged 18-30 years who received the YFV17D yellow fever vaccine. CDR3s include the opening cysteine and the closing phenylalanine or tryptophan. The D gene is left open where the match is weak. Clone size is not always given. Where it is, it says once, few, many or a class for expanded clones.

TRBJ1-2 | TRBV4-3 | . | TRBD1 | TGCGCCAGCAGCCAAGAATTGACAGGGGAAGGCTACACCTTC | CASSQELTGEGYTF
TRBJ1-6 | TRBV10-3 | few | . | TGTGCCATCTTGGGAGGACCTAATTCACCCCTCCACTTT | CAILGGPNSPLHF
TRBJ2-1 | TRBV29-1 | few | . | TGCAGCGTTGAAGATCGTTGGCAAATCTACAATGAGCAGTTCTTC | CSVEDRWQIYNEQFF
TRBJ2-2 | TRBV4-2 | . | TRBD2 | TGTGCCAGCAGCCCTCAGCGGGGGGCCGACACCGGGGAGCTGTTTTTT | CASSPQRGADTGELFF
TRBJ2-5 | TRBV12-3/TRBV12-4 | many | TRBD2 | TGTGCCAGCAGTTCGGGACTAGGCAAGACCCAGTACTTC | CASSSGLGKTQYF
TRBJ2-7 | TRBV28 | few | . | TGTGCCAGCAGTCCCCCCGGGGCCCACGAGCAGTACTTC | CASSPPGAHEQYF
TRBJ2-7 | TRBV27 | few | . | TGTGCCAGCCAGGGACGGGGGATTCGCGAGCAGTACTTC | CASQGRGIREQYF
TRBJ2-7 | TRBV6-5 | few | TRBD1 | TGTGCCAGCAGTGCCCCGGGACAGCCCTACGAGCAGTACTTC | CASSAPGQPYEQYF
TRBJ2-1 | TRBV7-3 | many | TRBD2 | TGTGCCAGCAGCTCTTTAGCGGGGGGGCCCGCTGAGCAGTTCTTC | CASSSLAGGPAEQFF
TRBJ2-3 | TRBV4-2 | few | . | TGTGCCAGCAGCCAAGTTGGTCCAGATACGCAGTATTTT | CASSQVGPDTQYF
TRBJ1-1 | TRBV7-2 | many | . | TGTGCCAGCAGCTTAGTCTCCGGGGACACTGAAGCTTTCTTT | CASSLVSGDTEAFF
TRBJ2-4 | TRBV7-2 | . | TRBD1 | TGTGCCAGCAGCTTGGACAGGGGTCACATTCAGTACTTC | CASSLDRGHIQYF
TRBJ2-7 | TRBV4-1 | few | . | TGCGCCAGCAGCCAAGTTGTTCGGAACTACGAGCAGTACTTC | CASSQVVRNYEQYF
TRBJ2-7 | TRBV29-1 | few | . | TGCAGCGCCTGGGACTACGAGCAGTACTTC | CSAWDYEQYF
TRBJ2-1 | TRBV4-2 | . | . | TGTGCCAGCAGCCAAGATAGGGGGGGGATAACTCGGGATGAGCAGTTCTTC | CASSQDRGGITRDEQFF
TRBJ2-7 | TRBV29-1 | many | . | TGCAGCGTTGAACGGGGAAACGAGCAGTACTTC | CSVERGNEQYF
TRBJ2-3 | TRBV6-5 | few | TRBD2 | TGTGCCAGCGTCTCTCTCGGGGGGGCTGGGGATACGCAGTATTTT | CASVSLGGAGDTQYF
TRBJ2-2 | TRBV4-3 | many | . | TGCGCCAGCAGCTACGGAGGGGGGAGGAACACCGGGGAGCTGTTTTTT | CASSYGGGRNTGELFF
TRBJ1-2 | TRBV7-9 | . | . | TGTGCCAGCAGTCTCCTAGGTCAGGGGAATGGCTACACCTTC | CASSLLGQGNGYTF
TRBJ2-5 | TRBV7-2 | few | . | TGTGCCAGCAGCTTAGATCCGGAAGAGACCCAGTACTTC | CASSLDPEETQYF
TRBJ2-3 | TRBV5-1 | many | . | TGCGCCAGCAGTGCAGGTTCTAGCACAGATACGCAGTATTTT | CASSAGSSTDTQYF
TRBJ1-2 | TRBV28 | . | . | TGTGCCAGCAGTTTAATGTACGGAATTTCTATCGACGGCTACACCTTC | CASSLMYGISIDGYTF
TRBJ1-5 | TRBV20-1 | many | . | TGCAGTGCTAGAGGCCAGGGGCCACACGCGCTCAATCAGCCCCAGCATTTT | CSARGQGPHALNQPQHF
TRBJ1-6 | TRBV6-5 | few | . | TGTGCCAGCAGTTACTCAGGTTCCCGCGGAAGCTCCTATAATTCACCCCTCCACTTT | CASSYSGSRGSSYNSPLHF
TRBJ1-2 | TRBV7-2 | . | TRBD1 | TGTGCCAGCAGCTCCCCGACAGGGAATGGCTACACCTTC | CASSSPTGNGYTF
TRBJ2-3 | TRBV7-8 | many | . | TGTGCCAGCAGCTTAGCCAGGGGACTATCTCCCACAGATACGCAGTATTTT | CASSLARGLSPTDTQYF
TRBJ2-5 | TRBV7-2 | . | . | TGTGCCAGCTGCTCACGACAGATCCAAGAGACCCAGTACTTC | CASCSRQIQETQYF
TRBJ2-3 | TRBV19 | . | TRBD1 | TGTGCCAGTATGACAGGGAGCACAGATACGCAGTATTTT | CASMTGSTDTQYF
TRBJ2-4 | TRBV3-1 | many | TRBD2 | TGTGCCAGCAGCGGTCGGGACCGCGGGGGATGGAACATTCAGTACTTC | CASSGRDRGGWNIQYF
TRBJ1-1 | TRBV7-8 | . | TRBD1 | TGTGCCAGCAGCTTCCCACAGGGGGCATCTGAAGCTTTCTTT | CASSFPQGASEAFF
TRBJ2-7 | TRBV20-1 | few | . | TGCAGTGCTAGATCCCACGCGAACGAGCAGTACTTC | CSARSHANEQYF
TRBJ2-7 | TRBV7-6 | many | TRBD2 | TGTGCCAGCAGCTTAGCGCCTAGCGGGGGCCCCTACGAGCAGTACTTC | CASSLAPSGGPYEQYF
TRBJ2-1 | TRBV4-2 | . | TRBD2 | TGTGCCAGCAGCAGACTAGCGGGGGGTACCTACAATGAGCAGTTCTTC | CASSRLAGGTYNEQFF
TRBJ2-2 | TRBV6-1 | . | . | TGTGCCAGCTTACCCGTGGAGGGAAGGACCGGGGAGCTGTTTTTT | CASLPVEGRTGELFF
TRBJ2-1 | TRBV20-1 | . | TRBD1 | TGCAGTGCCAGTGGGGACAGTCGAGCCCGCTCCTACAATGAGCAGTTCTTC | CSASGDSRARSYNEQFF
TRBJ2-2 | TRBV7-7 | few | . | TGTGCTAGCAGCCGGGTGGGGGGCCCGAACACCGGGGAGCTGTTTTTT | CASSRVGGPNTGELFF
TRBJ2-2 | TRBV4-3 | few | TRBD2 | TGCGCCAGCAGCGTTAGCGGGGGCGCACAAGGGGGGGAGCTGTTTTTT | CASSVSGGAQGGELFF
TRBJ2-3 | TRBV20-1 | many | TRBD2 | TGCAGTGCTGCCGCCGGGGGGAACACAGATACGCAGTATTTT | CSAAAGGNTDTQYF
TRBJ2-1 | TRBV15 | . | . | TGTGCCACCAGCAGAGATCACTTCGGAGGGGACTACAATGAGCAGTTCTTC | CATSRDHFGGDYNEQFF
TRBJ2-7 | TRBV7-6 | many | . | TGTGCCAGCAGCTTAGCGGGACTCGAGCAGTACTTC | CASSLAGLEQYF
TRBJ1-4 | TRBV7-8 | few | TRBD1 | TGTGCCAGCAGCCCCTCAGGGGGAGCTAATGAAAAACTGTTTTTT | CASSPSGGANEKLFF
TRBJ1-2 | TRBV5-1 | many | TRBD1 | TGCGCCAGCAGCTCTGGGACAGCTAACTATGGCTACACCTTC | CASSSGTANYGYTF
TRBJ1-2 | TRBV9 | few | TRBD1 | TGTGCCAGCAGCGTTAATCCGACAGGGATGGGGGCTAACTATGGCTACACCTTC | CASSVNPTGMGANYGYTF
TRBJ2-6 | TRBV20-1 | few | . | TGCAGTGCAACCGAGACCGGGTCTGGGGCCAACGTCCTGACTTTC | CSATETGSGANVLTF
TRBJ2-7 | TRBV7-2 | few | . | TGTGCCAGCAGCCCTACGGTCTCCGAGCAGTACTTC | CASSPTVSEQYF
TRBJ2-3 | TRBV5-1 | many | . | TGCGCCAGCAGCTTGGAGGCCCTTGGGTCTGTTAGCACAGATACGCAGTATTTT | CASSLEALGSVSTDTQYF
TRBJ2-3 | TRBV5-6 | many | TRBD1 | TGTGCCAGCAGCAAACGGGCAGGGGGAACGGATACGCAGTATTTT | CASSKRAGGTDTQYF
TRBJ1-2 | TRBV7-3 | . | TRBD1 | TGTGCCAGCAGCCCCTCGGGGGACAGAGCGAACTATGGCTACACCTTC | CASSPSGDRANYGYTF
TRBJ1-2 | TRBV7-2 | few | . | TGTGCCAGCAGCTTAAATCCAGGCCACTACTACACCTTC | CASSLNPGHYYTF
TRBJ2-7 | TRBV20-1 | many | TRBD1 | TGCAGTGCTAAAACAGGGGGGACCTACGAGCAGTACTTC | CSAKTGGTYEQYF
TRBJ2-1 | TRBV12-5 | . | TRBD2 | TGTGCTAGTGGGGAAGGAGCTAGCGGAAACAATGAGCAGTTCTTC | CASGEGASGNNEQFF